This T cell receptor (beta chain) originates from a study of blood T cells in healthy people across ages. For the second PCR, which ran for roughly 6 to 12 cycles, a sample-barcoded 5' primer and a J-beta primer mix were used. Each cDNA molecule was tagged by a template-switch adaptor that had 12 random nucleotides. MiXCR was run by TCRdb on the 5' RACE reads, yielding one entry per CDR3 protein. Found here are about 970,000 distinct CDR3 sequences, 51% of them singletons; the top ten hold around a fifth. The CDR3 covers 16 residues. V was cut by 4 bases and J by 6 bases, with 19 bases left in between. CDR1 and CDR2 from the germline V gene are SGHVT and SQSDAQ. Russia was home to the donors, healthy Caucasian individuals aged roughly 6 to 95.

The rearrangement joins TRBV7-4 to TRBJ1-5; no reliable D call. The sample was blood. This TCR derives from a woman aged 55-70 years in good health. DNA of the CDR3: TGTGCCAGCAGCTCCCGAGCCACGTGGGGTCTTCAGCCCCAGCATTTT. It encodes CASSSRATWGLQPQHF.